The 29 T cell receptor beta chains below were found in one sample sequenced in a study of blood T cell repertoires in COVID-19. Generated by immunoSEQ multiplex PCR, the TCRdb table keeps only in-frame clones and is missing some. The sample holds roughly 100,000 clones, roughly 80% seen once. Sequencing was carried out using peripheral blood. These receptors were taken from a woman between 70 and 85 years old with acute or convalescent COVID-19.

The DNA for the CDR3 is TGTGCCAGTACCCAGACAGGGGCGGCAAATCAGCCCCAGCATTTT. It is translated as CASTQTGAANQPQHF. This chain links TRBV19 with TRBJ1-5; 8 bases map to TRBD1. V was pared by 7 bases and J by 4 bases, with 9 bases of the junction left unmatched. The CDR3 runs 15 residues. Germline CDR1 and CDR2: LNHDA and SQIVND (reference sequence).

This clone came up once. The chain recombines TRBV3-1 (or the pseudogene TRBV3-2) with TRBJ2-7, with D possibly being TRBD1 (7 bases). Germline values: CDR1 LGHDT, CDR2 YNNKEL (reference sequence). V shed 4 bases and J shed 3 bases, with 16 bases lying between them. The CDR3 length is 15 residues. DNA of the CDR3: TGTGCCAGCAGCCGGGACAGTGCGGGAATCTACGAGCAGTACTTC. It translates to CASSRDSAGIYEQYF.

This clone was counted between two and nine times. The genes are TRBV28 and TRBJ2-3; TRBD2 matches at 10 bases. This CDR3 is 17 amino acids long. The ends lost 5 bases at V and 4 bases at J; junction bases unmatched: 12. Per the germline V gene, CDR1 is MDHEN and CDR2 is SYDVKM. The DNA for the CDR3 is TGTGCCAGCAGTCCCACTAGCGGGGCCGACCCACCAGATACGCAGTATTTT. Protein product: CASSPTSGADPPDTQYF. Together with reference TRBV28 and TRBJ2-3, the CDR3 gives the full variable domain: DVKVTQSSRYLVKRTGEKVFLECVQDMDHENMFWYRQDPGLGLRLIYFSYDVKMKEKGDIPEGYSVSREKKERFSLILESASTNQTSMYLCASSPTSGADPPDTQYFGPGTRLTVL.

The rearrangement links TRBV27 to TRBJ2-3; a possible D gene is TRBD1 (5 bases). Trimming took off 5 bases at V and 4 bases at J, with 10 bases between the two ends. Germline CDR1 and CDR2: MNHEY and SMNVEV (reference sequence). There are 13 residues in the CDR3. The CDR3 loop is CASSKDTPDTQYF. CDR3 coding DNA: TGTGCCAGCAGTAAGGACACTCCAGATACGCAGTATTTT.

The chain joins TRBV27 to TRBJ2-5, with D maybe TRBD2 (6 bases). CDR1 and CDR2 (germline): MNHEY, SMNVEV (reference sequence). The germline V and J ends were trimmed by 8 bases and 1 base, with 17 bases remaining between them. The CDR3 is 15 amino acids. In DNA, the CDR3 is TGTGCCAGCGGACGGGACTTTTTCTCCCAAGAGACCCAGTACTTC. Its protein is CASGRDFFSQETQYF.

The CDR3 sequence is CASSTGVEETQYF. CDR3 bases: TGTGCCAGCAGCACGGGGGTAGAAGAGACCCAGTACTTC. This chain uses TRBV5-4 with TRBJ2-5, with D maybe TRBD2 (6 bases). CDR1 and CDR2 (germline): SGHNT, YYREEE (reference sequence). Trimming pared 4 bases from V and 3 bases from J, leaving 10 bases between. The CDR3 contains 13 residues.

V and J are TRBV6-5 and TRBJ2-7, with 7 bases identical to TRBD1. Germline lookup yields CDR1 MNHEY and CDR2 SVGAGI. This CDR3 comprises 15 residues. Trimming took 6 bases from V and 5 from J; bases not matched to a gene: 13. CDR3 nucleotides: TGTGCCAGCAGGAAGGGGAGAGGGGGCGTGGACGAGCAGTACTTC. This gives the protein CASRKGRGGVDEQYF.

This chain connects TRBV30 to TRBJ2-2, with TRBD2 matching over 8 bases. V was pared by 3 bases and J by 4 bases, with 1 base of the junction left unmatched. The CDR3 is made up of 13 amino acids. Germline CDR1 GTSNPN, CDR2 SVGIG (reference sequence). The CDR3 nucleotides read TGTGCCTGGAGCGGGGGGGGCACCGGGGAGCTGTTTTTT. It yields the protein CAWSGGGTGELFF. Together with reference TRBV30 and TRBJ2-2, the CDR3 gives the full variable domain: SQTIHQWPATLVQPVGSPLSLECTVEGTSNPNLYWYRQAAGRGLQLLFYSVGIGQISSEVPQNLSASRPQDRQFILSSKKLLLSDSGFYLCAWSGGGTGELFFGEGSRLTVL.

The J gene is TRBJ2-7, the V gene TRBV5-1; 8 bases agree with TRBD1. Germline V gene data show CDR1 as SGHRS and CDR2 as YFSETQ. This CDR3 is built from 13 residues. V gave up 7 bases and J gave up 6 bases; unmatched junction bases: 9. CDR3 DNA: TGCGCCAGCCGAAGGACAGGGTTGGTCGAGCAGTACTTC. Translated, it gives CASRRTGLVEQYF.

The chain couples TRBV25-1 to TRBJ1-4; D is possibly TRBD1 (6 bases). Germline lookup yields CDR1 MGHDK and CDR2 SYGVNS. There are 17 residues in the CDR3. V lost 2 bases and J 6 bases, leaving 19 bases between the germline ends. CDR3 sequence: CASSEGLFQGWDEKLFF. As DNA, the CDR3 is TGTGCCAGCAGTGAAGGATTATTCCAGGGGTGGGATGAAAAACTGTTTTTT.

This chain joins TRBV2 and TRBJ1-6; D gene unclear. The ends were cut back, 10 bases at V and 7 bases at J, with 11 bases in the middle. There are 12 residues in the CDR3. The V gene's germline CDR1 is SNHLY and CDR2 FYNNEI. The CDR3 here is CAIADGNSPLHF. CDR3 sequence (DNA): TGTGCCATAGCTGATGGAAATTCACCCCTCCACTTT. Full variable domain (outside the CDR3, taken from reference TRBV2 and TRBJ1-6): EPEVTQTPSHQVTQMGQEVILRCVPISNHLYFYWYRQILGQKVEFLVSFYNNEISEKSEIFDDQFSVERPDGSNFTLKIRSTKLEDSAMYFCAIADGNSPLHFGNGTRLTVT.

The J gene is TRBJ2-1, the V gene TRBV11-1; 8 positions match TRBD2. This CDR3 has 16 residues. Germline V CDR1 and CDR2: SGHAT, FQDESV (reference sequence). J gave up 0 bases and V 5 bases, and 6 bases lay outside the gene matches. Here the CDR3 DNA reads TGTGCCAGCAGCCCCCTCGGGGGGGGCTCCTACAATGAGCAGTTCTTC. It yields the protein CASSPLGGGSYNEQFF. Complete variable domain (other parts from reference TRBV11-1 and TRBJ2-1): EAEVAQSPRYKITEKSQAVAFWCDPISGHATLYWYRQILGQGPELLVQFQDESVVDDSQLPKDRFSAERLKGVDSTLKIQPAELGDSAMYLCASSPLGGGSYNEQFFGPGTRLTVL.

The count of this clone is one. J is TRBJ2-7 and V is TRBV29-1, with D possibly matching TRBD2 (6 bases). This CDR3 region has 16 residues. Trimming cost V 3 bases and J 6 bases, with 24 bases left between them. Per the germline V gene, CDR1 is SQVTM and CDR2 is ANQGSEA. The CDR3 DNA reads as TGCAGCGTTGATCTTTTCCTGCAGGGCCGGAGGGGCGAGCAGTACTTC. It is translated as CSVDLFLQGRRGEQYF.

This clone was recorded once. The rearrangement joins TRBV7-6 to TRBJ2-1, with 8 bases aligning to TRBD1. Germline lookup yields CDR1 SGHVS and CDR2 FNYEAQ. With V trimmed by 5 bases and J by 1 base, 10 bases remained unmatched. The CDR3 has 17 amino acids. CDR3 residues: CASSPTLQGGSYNEQFF. Here the CDR3 DNA reads TGTGCCAGCAGCCCGACCCTACAGGGGGGTTCCTACAATGAGCAGTTCTTC.

The chain has TRBV5-1 and TRBJ1-4; D ambiguous. Germline CDR1 is SGHRS and CDR2 is YFSETQ. The V and J ends lost 8 bases and 0 bases respectively, with 14 bases between them. This CDR3 region has 15 residues. The CDR3 DNA sequence: TGCGCCAGTAGTCCATCGCAGGCAACTAATGAAAAACTGTTTTTT. Its translation: CASSPSQATNEKLFF.

This sequence joins TRBV5-6 and TRBJ1-5; D is uncertain. V lost 3 bases and J lost 6, with 10 bases in between. CDR1 SGHDT and CDR2 YYEEEE come from the germline V gene. This CDR3 region has 13 residues. The CDR3 here is CASSSLLGQPQHF. CDR3 DNA sequence: TGTGCCAGCAGCTCTCTTCTAGGTCAGCCCCAGCATTTT.

This chain joins TRBV29-1 and TRBJ1-1; D may be TRBD1 (6 bases). Trimming shortened V by 7 bases and J by 5 bases, and 17 bases separated the two germline ends. CDR1 and CDR2 from the germline V gene are SQVTM and ANQGSEA. The CDR3 has 13 amino acids. CDR3 bases: TGCAGCGCCCTAGGAGGACAGAGGACTGAAGCTTTCTTT. Its translation is CSALGGQRTEAFF. Supplemented by reference TRBV29-1 and TRBJ1-1, the full variable domain reads SAVISQKPSRDICQRGTSLTIQCQVDSQVTMMFWYRQQPGQSLTLIATANQGSEATYESGFVIDKFPISRPNLTFSTLTVSNMSPEDSSIYLCSALGGQRTEAFFGQGTRLTVV.

This clone was seen only a few times. In DNA form, the CDR3 reads TGTGCCAGCAGCCCTTTCCGGCGGGACTACGAGCAGTACTTC. This sequence encodes CASSPFRRDYEQYF. This chain links TRBV5-6 with TRBJ2-7; the D gene is possibly TRBD2 (6 bases). V shed 4 bases and J shed 3 bases, with 14 bases lying between them. Germline V CDR1 and CDR2: SGHDT, YYEEEE. The CDR3 spans 14 residues.

The rearrangement uses TRBV10-3 and TRBJ2-7; perhaps TRBD1 as D (7 bases). Looked up from germline, CDR1 is ENHRY and CDR2 is SYGVKD. V lost 6 bases, J lost 4 bases, and 16 bases lay in between. This CDR3 has 14 residues. CDR3 residues: CAIRDQGGRYEQYF. The CDR3, as DNA: TGTGCCATCAGGGACCAGGGGGGACGATACGAGCAGTACTTC.

For this clone: One junction end does not reproduce the germline sequence, and a read error may be involved. This rearrangement joins TRBV6-1 to TRBJ2-7; unclear D gene. This CDR3 spans 14 amino acids. CDR1 is MNHNS, CDR2 SASEGT, per germline. CDR3 loop: CASREGLRAYEQYF. The CDR3 DNA sequence: TGTGCCAGCAGGGAAGGGCTCCGGGCCTACGAGCAGTACTTC.

In its sample, this clone was seen once. This sequence joins TRBV7-9 and TRBJ1-2, with D possibly matching TRBD1 (6 bases). With 5 bases removed from V and 2 bases from J, the gap between germline ends came to 15 bases. This CDR3 has 15 residues. CDR1 is SEHNR and CDR2 is FQNEAQ in the germline V gene (reference sequence). The CDR3 spells CASSPWTARNYGYTF. CDR3 bases: TGTGCCAGCAGCCCATGGACAGCTAGGAACTATGGCTACACCTTC.

To note about this clone: Other DNA sequences in this specimen translate into the identical CDR3. The chain links TRBV7-2 to TRBJ2-3; 10 bases match TRBD1. The V and J ends lost 3 bases and 9 bases, in that order; junction bases with no gene match: 0. The CDR3 consists of 12 residues. Germline CDR1 and CDR2: SGHTA and FQGNSA. The CDR3 loop reads CASSLDRGTQYF. CDR3 nucleotide sequence: TGTGCCAGCAGCTTGGACAGGGGGACGCAGTATTTT.

The genes are TRBV18 and TRBJ1-2, with 10 bases fitting TRBD1. V lost 6 bases and J lost 2; bases outside the gene matches: 6. The CDR3 sequence is 15 residues long. Germline V gene lookup returns CDR1 KGHSH and CDR2 LQKENI. The CDR3, as DNA: TGTGCCAGCTCGCCCGACAGGGGGCGGAACTATGGCTACACCTTC. This gives the protein CASSPDRGRNYGYTF.

The chain joins TRBV2 to TRBJ1-1; 9 bases agree with TRBD1. V was pared by 5 bases and J by 0 bases, with 10 bases of the junction left unmatched. Germline CDR1 is SNHLY and CDR2 is FYNNEI. This CDR3 is built from 17 residues. The CDR3 reads CASSSGQGYWMNTEAFF. CDR3 coding DNA: TGTGCCAGCAGTTCAGGACAGGGGTATTGGATGAACACTGAAGCTTTCTTT.

The genes are TRBV18 and TRBJ1-1; 7 bases line up with TRBD1. The ends lost 6 bases at V and 3 bases at J; junction bases unmatched: 7. This CDR3 contains 14 residues. From germline, CDR1 is KGHSH and CDR2 LQKENI. The CDR3 sequence: CASSDQQGHTEAFF. The DNA for the CDR3 is TGTGCCAGCTCGGACCAACAGGGGCACACTGAAGCTTTCTTT.

This clone appeared a few times. Its ends do not fully match the called genes, so a read error is possible. This rearrangement joins TRBV2 to TRBJ2-7; D possibly corresponds to TRBD1 (6 bases). There are 14 residues in the CDR3. CDR1 and CDR2 from the germline V gene are SNHLY and FYNNEI. The CDR3 nucleotides read TGTGCCAGCAGTGATGGGGACACCTCCCACGAGCAGTACTTC. Protein: CASSDGDTSHEQYF.

The V gene is TRBV5-8, the J gene TRBJ2-5; 13 bases are shared with TRBD2. Germline V gene lookup returns CDR1 SGHTS and CDR2 YDEGEE. The J segment lost 0 bases and the V segment lost 4 bases, leaving 6 bases of the junction unmatched. The CDR3 extends over 17 amino acids. For the CDR3, the DNA is TGTGCCAGCAGCCCAGGACTAGCGGGGGCCTACCAAGAGACCCAGTACTTC. Its translation is CASSPGLAGAYQETQYF.

V gene TRBV2 combines with J gene TRBJ1-2; D perhaps matches TRBD1 (5 bases). The CDR3 has 12 amino acids. Germline assignment: CDR1 SNHLY and CDR2 FYNNEI. V was cut by 7 bases and J by 6 bases, with 12 bases left in between. The CDR3 spells CASTRQTDGYTF. The CDR3 DNA follows: TGTGCCAGCACCCGACAGACGGATGGCTACACCTTC.

The J gene is TRBJ1-6, the V gene TRBV27, with TRBD1 identical over 7 bases. CDR1 is MNHEY and CDR2 is SMNVEV in the germline V gene (reference sequence). The trim removed 2 bases at V and 11 bases at J, leaving 9 bases unmatched. The CDR3 is made up of 15 amino acids. CDR3 coding DNA: TGTGCCAGCAGTTTACAGGGGGTTAGTAACACACCCCTCCACTTT. It codes for CASSLQGVSNTPLHF.